This T cell receptor (beta chain) was profiled in a study of T cells in Graves' hyperthyroidism and ophthalmopathy. General study findings and limits: It was a median about seven months before onset that the model predicted ophthalmopathy. Ophthalmopathy cases were set apart from stable hyperthyroidism by a 13 V-J model. Most expanded thyroid clonotypes above 0.001 also appeared in blood.

A note on this clonotype: Its specificity is unknown.

TCR beta CDR3 regions were amplified from RNA transcripts. TCR CDR3 underwent first-round RT-PCR with the HTBI primer set. TCRdb recomputed calls from the multiplex PCR reads with MiXCR, one row per CDR3 protein. The table records roughly 740,000 distinct CDR3 sequences, roughly 15% of them present only once. The authors took PBMCs from roughly 9.7 ml fresh peripheral blood. The CDR3 extends over 22 amino acids. V lost 1 base, J lost 3 bases, and 24 bases stayed unmatched. The J gene is TRBJ2-7, the V gene TRBV12-3 or TRBV12-4, with 10 bases identical to TRBD2. The TCR originated in a man aged 18 to 29 with Graves' hyperthyroidism. The sample consisted of blood. The CDR3 here is CASSLGVELGTSGIPGDYEQYF. Written as DNA, the CDR3 is TGTGCCAGCAGTTTAGGGGTTGAGTTGGGCACTAGCGGGATTCCCGGGGACTACGAGCAGTACTTC.